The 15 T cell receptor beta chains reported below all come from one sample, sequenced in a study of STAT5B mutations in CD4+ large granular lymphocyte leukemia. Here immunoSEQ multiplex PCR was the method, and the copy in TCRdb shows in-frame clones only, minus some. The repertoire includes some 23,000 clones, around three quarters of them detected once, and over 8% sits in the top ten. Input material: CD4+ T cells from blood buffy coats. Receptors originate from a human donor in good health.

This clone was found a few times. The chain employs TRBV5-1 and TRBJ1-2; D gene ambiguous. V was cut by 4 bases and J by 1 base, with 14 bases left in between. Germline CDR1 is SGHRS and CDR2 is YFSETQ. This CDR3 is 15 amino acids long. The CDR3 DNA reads TGCGCCAGCAGCAGTATCGGGCAGGATAACTATGGCTACACCTTC. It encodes CASSSIGQDNYGYTF. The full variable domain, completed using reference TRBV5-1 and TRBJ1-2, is KAGVTQTPRYLIKTRGQQVTLSCSPISGHRSVSWYQQTPGQGLQFLFEYFSETQRNKGNFPGRFSGRQFSNSRSEMNVSTLELGDSALYLCASSSIGQDNYGYTFGSGTRLTVV.

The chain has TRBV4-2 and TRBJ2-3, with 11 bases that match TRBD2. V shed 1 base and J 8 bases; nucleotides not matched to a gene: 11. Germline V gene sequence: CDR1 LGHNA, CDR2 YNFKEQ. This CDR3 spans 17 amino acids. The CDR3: CASSQGRIAGGGGTQYF. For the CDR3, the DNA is TGTGCCAGCAGCCAAGGACGAATAGCGGGAGGGGGGGGTACGCAGTATTTT.

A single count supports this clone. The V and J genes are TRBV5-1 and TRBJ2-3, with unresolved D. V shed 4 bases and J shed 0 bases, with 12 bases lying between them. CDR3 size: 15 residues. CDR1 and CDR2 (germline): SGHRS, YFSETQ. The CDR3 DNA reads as TGCGCCAGCAGCAGCCCGGATACCAGCACAGATACGCAGTATTTT. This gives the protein CASSSPDTSTDTQYF.

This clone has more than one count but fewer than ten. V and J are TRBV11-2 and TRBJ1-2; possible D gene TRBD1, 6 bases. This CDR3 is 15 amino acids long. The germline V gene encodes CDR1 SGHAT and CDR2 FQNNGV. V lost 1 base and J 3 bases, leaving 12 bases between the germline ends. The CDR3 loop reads CASSLGHRVYYGYTF. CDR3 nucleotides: TGTGCCAGCAGCTTAGGCCACAGGGTTTACTATGGCTACACCTTC.

CDR3 DNA sequence: TGTGCCAGCAGCTTAGATCCGGGCTACGAGCAGTACTTC. It is translated as CASSLDPGYEQYF. The chain couples TRBV7-7 to TRBJ2-7; D remains unclear. In germline, CDR1 is SSHAT, CDR2 FNYEAQ (reference sequence). V was pared by 1 base and J by 3 bases, with 7 bases between. CDR3 size: 13 residues. The full variable domain, with the rest looked up from reference TRBV7-7 and TRBJ2-7, is GAGVSQSPRYKVTKRGQDVTLRCDPISSHATLYWYQQALGQGPEFLTYFNYEAQPDKSGLPSDRFSAERPEGSISTLTIQRTEQRDSAMYRCASSLDPGYEQYFGPGTRLTVT.

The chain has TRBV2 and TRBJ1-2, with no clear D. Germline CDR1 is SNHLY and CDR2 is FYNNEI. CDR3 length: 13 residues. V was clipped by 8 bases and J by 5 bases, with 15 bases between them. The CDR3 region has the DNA TGTGCCAGCGTAGGGCAGGCTGGGTATGGCTACACCTTC. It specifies CASVGQAGYGYTF.

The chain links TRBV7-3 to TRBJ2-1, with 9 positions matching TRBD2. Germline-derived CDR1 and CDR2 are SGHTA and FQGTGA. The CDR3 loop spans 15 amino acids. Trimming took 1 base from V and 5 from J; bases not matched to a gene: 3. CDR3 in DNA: TGTGCCAGCAGCTTAAGCCTAGCGGGGAACAATGAGCAGTTCTTC. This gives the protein CASSLSLAGNNEQFF.

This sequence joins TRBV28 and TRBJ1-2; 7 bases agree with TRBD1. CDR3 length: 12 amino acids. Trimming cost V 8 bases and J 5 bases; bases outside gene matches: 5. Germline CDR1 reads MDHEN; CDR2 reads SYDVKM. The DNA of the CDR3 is TGTGCCAGCGGCAGGGGGGAATATGGCTACACCTTC. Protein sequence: CASGRGEYGYTF.

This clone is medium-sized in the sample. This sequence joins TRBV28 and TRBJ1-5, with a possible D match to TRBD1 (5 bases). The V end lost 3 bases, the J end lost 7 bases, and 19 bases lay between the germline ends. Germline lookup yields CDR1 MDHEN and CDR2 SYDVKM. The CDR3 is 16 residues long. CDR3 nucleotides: TGTGCCAGCAGTTTGTCCTTGACAGCCGCTCGGCAGCCCCAGCATTTT. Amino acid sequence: CASSLSLTAARQPQHF.

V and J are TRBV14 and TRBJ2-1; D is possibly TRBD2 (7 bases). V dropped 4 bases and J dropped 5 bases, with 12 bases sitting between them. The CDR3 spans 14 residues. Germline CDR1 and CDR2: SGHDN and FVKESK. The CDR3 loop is CASSLGGGHNEQFF. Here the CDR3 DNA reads TGTGCCAGCAGCCTAGGGGGAGGGCACAATGAGCAGTTCTTC.

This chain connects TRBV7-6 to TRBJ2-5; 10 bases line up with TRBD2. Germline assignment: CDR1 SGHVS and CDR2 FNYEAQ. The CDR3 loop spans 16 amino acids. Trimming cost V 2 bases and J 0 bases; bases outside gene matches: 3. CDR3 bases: TGTGCCAGCAGCTTAAATAGCGGGGGGCACCAAGAGACCCAGTACTTC. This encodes CASSLNSGGHQETQYF.

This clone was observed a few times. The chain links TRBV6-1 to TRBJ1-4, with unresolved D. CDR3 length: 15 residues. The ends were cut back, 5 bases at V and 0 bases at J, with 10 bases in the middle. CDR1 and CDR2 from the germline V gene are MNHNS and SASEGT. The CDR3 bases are TGTGCCAGCAGTCAATATTTCGCAACTAATGAAAAACTGTTTTTT. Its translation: CASSQYFATNEKLFF.

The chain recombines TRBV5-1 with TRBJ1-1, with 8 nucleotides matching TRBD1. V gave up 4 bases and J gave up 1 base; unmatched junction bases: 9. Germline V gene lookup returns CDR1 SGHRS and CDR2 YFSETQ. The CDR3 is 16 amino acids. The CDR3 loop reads CASSPTWGQANTEAFF. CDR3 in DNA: TGCGCCAGCAGCCCTACTTGGGGACAGGCGAACACTGAAGCTTTCTTT.

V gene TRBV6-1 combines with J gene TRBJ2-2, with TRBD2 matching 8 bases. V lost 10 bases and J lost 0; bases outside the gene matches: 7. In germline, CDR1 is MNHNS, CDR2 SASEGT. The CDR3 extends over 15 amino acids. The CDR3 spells CAINPGRANTGELFF. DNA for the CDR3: TGTGCCATAAACCCCGGGAGGGCGAACACCGGGGAGCTGTTTTTT.

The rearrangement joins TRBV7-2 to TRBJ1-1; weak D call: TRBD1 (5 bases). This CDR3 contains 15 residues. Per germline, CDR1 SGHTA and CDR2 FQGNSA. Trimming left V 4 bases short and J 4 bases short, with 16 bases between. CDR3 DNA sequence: TGTGCCAGCAGCTCCGTCTGGGGCGGGGGCACTGAAGCTTTCTTT. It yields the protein CASSSVWGGGTEAFF.